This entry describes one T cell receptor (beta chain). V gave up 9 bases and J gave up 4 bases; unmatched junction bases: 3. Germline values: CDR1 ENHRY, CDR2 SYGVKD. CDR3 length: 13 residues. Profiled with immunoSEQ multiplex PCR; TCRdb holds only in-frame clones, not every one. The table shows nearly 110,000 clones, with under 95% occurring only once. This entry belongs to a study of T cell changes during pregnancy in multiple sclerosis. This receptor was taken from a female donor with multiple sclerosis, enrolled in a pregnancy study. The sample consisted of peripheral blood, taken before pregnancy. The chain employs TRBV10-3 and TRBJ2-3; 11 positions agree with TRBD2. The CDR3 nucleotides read TGTGCCATGACTAGCGGGGCCTCAGATACGCAGTATTTT. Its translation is CAMTSGASDTQYF.